A selection of T cell receptor beta chains follows, all from one sample in a study of blood T cell repertoires in COVID-19. Clones were sequenced by immunoSEQ multiplex PCR, and TCRdb holds only the in-frame ones, with some missing. The sample includes 250,000 to 350,000 clones, around 89% of them seen just once. Specimen: PBMCs or T cells enriched from blood (not recorded which). The receptors originated from a woman in her forties or fifties who had recovered from COVID-19. CDR3s include the opening cysteine and the closing phenylalanine or tryptophan. Fields, in order: J gene, clone size, V gene, D gene, CDR3 length, CDR3 protein, CDR3 DNA. D genes are given only for firm matches. The listing skips clone size in some rows; elsewhere it reads once, few, many or a size class.

TRBJ2-5 . TRBV25-1 TRBD1 15 CASSPGQAYQETQYF TGTGCCAGCAGTCCGGGACAGGCTTACCAAGAGACCCAGTACTTC
TRBJ2-3 once TRBV6-5 . 15 CASSYSTGLTDTQYF TGTGCCAGCAGTTACTCGACGGGTCTCACAGATACGCAGTATTTT
TRBJ2-2 . TRBV11-1 TRBD2 16 CASSFQAGSNTGELFF TGTGCCAGCAGCTTTCAAGCGGGGTCGAACACCGGGGAGCTGTTTTTT
TRBJ2-7 . TRBV25-1 TRBD1 16 CASSPLGQGTSYEQYF TGTGCCAGCAGTCCTCTGGGACAGGGGACATCCTACGAGCAGTACTTC
TRBJ1-1 . TRBV30 . 13 CASTRGMNTEAFF TGTGCCTCCACGCGAGGTATGAACACTGAAGCTTTCTTT
TRBJ2-5 . TRBV18 . 11 CASSSLETQYF TGTGCCAGCTCATCTCTGGAGACCCAGTACTTC
TRBJ1-1 . TRBV10-3 TRBD1 15 CAISEMEGAYTEAFF TGTGCCATCAGTGAGATGGAGGGGGCGTACACTGAAGCTTTCTTT
TRBJ2-7 . TRBV29-1 TRBD2 13 CSVEASGVYEQYF TGCAGCGTTGAGGCTAGCGGGGTTTACGAGCAGTACTTC
TRBJ1-5 . TRBV21-1 . 18 CASSARGAGTAYGQPQHF TGTGCCAGCAGCGCACGTGGGGCCGGGACAGCTTATGGTCAGCCCCAGCATTTT
TRBJ1-5 few TRBV28 . 15 CASKRTPGVSQPQHF TGTGCCAGCAAAAGGACCCCAGGGGTTAGTCAGCCCCAGCATTTT
TRBJ1-5 . TRBV28 TRBD1 15 CASRTSGTGGENQHF TGTGCCAGCAGGACATCCGGGACAGGGGGCGAAAACCAGCATTTT
TRBJ1-1 . TRBV2 . 15 CASSSGGGEVTEAFF TGTGCCAGCAGTTCCGGGGGAGGGGAGGTCACTGAAGCTTTCTTT
TRBJ1-1 . TRBV10-3 . 16 CAISESLGKKNTEAFF TGTGCCATCAGTGAGTCACTGGGCAAGAAGAACACTGAAGCTTTCTTT
TRBJ2-1 . TRBV5-6 TRBD2 16 CASSSLAGRGGNEQFF TGTGCCAGCAGCAGCTTAGCGGGACGTGGTGGGAATGAGCAGTTCTTC
TRBJ2-3 . TRBV7-2 TRBD2 16 CASSFGGSGRTDTQYF TGTGCCAGCAGCTTCGGGGGCAGCGGGAGGACAGATACGCAGTATTTT
TRBJ1-1 . TRBV6-2/TRBV6-3 TRBD1 14 CASSYSRDRVEAFF TGTGCCAGCAGTTACTCGAGGGACAGGGTTGAAGCTTTCTTT
TRBJ1-1 . TRBV18 TRBD1 13 CASSLTGETEAFF TGTGCCAGCTCGCTCACAGGGGAAACTGAAGCTTTCTTT
TRBJ2-2 once TRBV28 . 13 CASRHTNTGELFF TGTGCCAGCCGCCATACAAACACCGGGGAGCTGTTTTTT
TRBJ2-2 . TRBV19 . 14 CASSTDFNTGELFF TGTGCCAGTAGTACCGACTTCAACACCGGGGAGCTGTTTTTT
TRBJ2-3 . TRBV2 TRBD2 18 CASSDSDLRTSGTDTQYF TGTGCCAGCAGTGATAGTGACTTACGGACTAGCGGCACAGATACGCAGTATTTT
TRBJ2-5 . TRBV18 . 12 CASSPRGETQYF TGTGCCAGCTCACCTAGGGGGGAGACCCAGTACTTC
TRBJ2-1 . TRBV9 . 15 CASSGGLGAWNEQFF TGTGCCAGCAGCGGCGGACTCGGAGCTTGGAATGAGCAGTTCTTC
TRBJ1-2 . TRBV11-2 . 14 CASSLISADYGYTF TGTGCCAGCAGCTTAATTTCGGCGGACTATGGCTACACCTTC
TRBJ2-1 once TRBV4-1 TRBD2 15 CASSIGTSGSYEQFF TGCGCCAGCAGCATAGGGACTAGCGGGAGCTATGAGCAGTTCTTC
TRBJ1-5 . TRBV2 TRBD1 15 CASRWDSIGGQPQHF TGTGCCAGCAGATGGGACAGTATAGGAGGTCAGCCCCAGCATTTT
TRBJ1-5 . TRBV6-5 TRBD1 13 CASSTGGGQPQHF TGTGCCAGCAGTACAGGGGGCGGTCAGCCCCAGCATTTT
TRBJ1-4 . TRBV27 . 14 CASSSIATNEKLFF TGTGCCAGCAGTTCAATAGCAACTAATGAAAAACTGTTTTTT
TRBJ2-5 . TRBV29-1 . 13 CSGRRTEIETQYF TGCAGCGGACGCCGGACAGAAATCGAGACCCAGTACTTC
TRBJ2-5 . TRBV3-1/TRBV3-2 TRBD2 14 CASSQGAGVGTQYF TGTGCCAGCAGCCAAGGAGCGGGAGTTGGGACCCAGTACTTC
TRBJ2-2 . TRBV6-5 TRBD2 15 CASRALAANTGELFF TGTGCCAGCAGGGCACTAGCGGCGAACACCGGGGAGCTGTTTTTT
TRBJ2-3 . TRBV30 TRBD2 14 CALGLAGAPDTQYF TGTGCCTTGGGACTAGCGGGAGCCCCAGATACGCAGTATTTT
TRBJ1-5 . TRBV28 . 15 CASSSGHAGNQPQHF TGTGCCAGCAGTTCGGGACACGCAGGCAATCAGCCCCAGCATTTT
TRBJ1-2 . TRBV11-2 . 13 CASTSAGYYGYTF TGTGCCAGCACCAGTGCGGGCTACTATGGCTACACCTTC
TRBJ1-2 once TRBV28 . 14 CASTRAVGGYGYTF TGTGCCAGCACTCGGGCGGTAGGAGGCTATGGCTACACCTTC
TRBJ1-6 . TRBV12-5 . 12 CASGSDNSPLHF TGTGCTAGTGGGTCAGATAATTCACCCCTCCACTTT
TRBJ1-5 . TRBV19 TRBD1 15 CASRSGQAGNQPQHF TGTGCCAGTAGGTCGGGACAGGCGGGCAATCAGCCCCAGCATTTT
TRBJ1-5 . TRBV6-2/TRBV6-3 . 12 CASSTQGQPQHF TGTGCCAGCAGTACTCAGGGGCAGCCCCAGCATTTT
TRBJ2-7 . TRBV28 . 15 CASSPTRQGRDEQYF TGTGCCAGCAGCCCAACGAGGCAGGGTCGGGACGAGCAGTACTTC
TRBJ2-5 . TRBV19 . 16 CASSATGFAVQETQYF TGTGCCAGTAGTGCAACAGGGTTTGCAGTTCAAGAGACCCAGTACTTC
TRBJ1-2 once TRBV5-4 TRBD1 15 CASSSDRGPNYGYTF TGTGCCAGCAGCTCGGACAGGGGGCCTAACTATGGCTACACCTTC
TRBJ1-1 . TRBV30 . 13 CAWEGGGDTEAFF TGTGCCTGGGAGGGTGGAGGGGACACTGAAGCTTTCTTT
TRBJ2-7 . TRBV7-9 TRBD1 15 CASSSNRDREREQYF TGTGCCAGCAGCTCGAACCGGGACAGGGAACGGGAGCAGTACTTC
TRBJ2-7 . TRBV6-2/TRBV6-3 . 16 CASSSDNRGVGYEQYF TGTGCCAGCAGCTCGGACAATAGAGGTGTGGGCTACGAGCAGTACTTC